These T cell receptor beta chains were read from a single sample in a study of OX40 agonist ivuxolimab in advanced cancers. Clones were read by immunoSEQ multiplex PCR, and TCRdb kept only the in-frame ones, dropping some. The profile shows 40,000 to 50,000 clones, 82% of them singletons. The sequences come from CD4+ or CD8+ T cells sorted from blood, collected in a trial of the OX40 agonist ivuxolimab. These TCRs come from an adult with an advanced solid tumor such as melanoma, head and neck, liver or kidney cancer. Both conserved end residues are part of each CDR3. A D gene is named only where the DNA matches it firmly. Expanded clones are given a class, and other clones once, few, many or no size at all.

size	length	D	V	J	DNA	CDR3
NA	13	NA	TRBV6-5	TRBJ1-2	TGTGCCAGCAGTTACATTAGGGAGAATGGCTACACCTTC	CASSYIRENGYTF
few	13	NA	TRBV9	TRBJ2-5	TGTGCCAGCAGCGTCGGCGGGGACGGGACCCAGTACTTC	CASSVGGDGTQYF
NA	15	NA	TRBV28	TRBJ2-7	TGTGCCAGCCGCCGCCTAACACAGGGAAACTACGAGCAGTACTTC	CASRRLTQGNYEQYF
once	16	TRBD2	TRBV7-2	TRBJ2-2	TGTGCCAGCAGCTTACATGGCGGGGGGGCGCCCGGGGAGCTGTTTTTT	CASSLHGGGAPGELFF
NA	14	NA	TRBV30	TRBJ2-7	TGTGCCTGGAGTGTAGGCAGTTTGCTGCGGGAGCAGTACTTC	CAWSVGSLLREQYF
NA	15	TRBD1	TRBV30	TRBJ1-6	TGTGCCTGGAGTGTAGAAGGACAGGGTAGGACACCCCTCCACTTT	CAWSVEGQGRTPLHF
NA	12	NA	TRBV19	TRBJ2-1	TGTGCAAGTACCTCAGGTTACAATGAGCAGTTCTTC	CASTSGYNEQFF
NA	12	TRBD1	TRBV7-9	TRBJ2-5	TGTGCCAGCAGCTTAGAACAGGGGGCCCAGTACTTC	CASSLEQGAQYF
few	12	NA	TRBV30	TRBJ1-1	TGTGCCTGGAGTCCGGAGGGGCTGGGAGCTTTCTTT	CAWSPEGLGAFF
NA	15	TRBD1	TRBV6-5	TRBJ1-3	TGTGCCAGCAGTTACCAGGGACAGTTGGGAAACACCATATATTTT	CASSYQGQLGNTIYF
NA	13	NA	TRBV30	TRBJ1-3	TGTGCCTGGAGTGTACAGGTCGGAAACACCATATATTTT	CAWSVQVGNTIYF
few	16	NA	TRBV7-7	TRBJ2-2	TGTGCCAGCAGCTCGGGGCGGCTGATAAACACCGGGGAGCTGTTTTTT	CASSSGRLINTGELFF
NA	13	NA	TRBV19	TRBJ2-7	TGTGCCAGTAGTATTGGCGGTCACTACGAGCAGTACTTC	CASSIGGHYEQYF
NA	16	NA	TRBV5-4	TRBJ1-2	TGTGCCAGCAGCTCCTCGGGACGGTTTAGGGAGGGTGGCTACACCTTC	CASSSSGRFREGGYTF
NA	14	NA	TRBV19	TRBJ2-4	TGTGCCAGTAGTCTACGGGGGACCAAAAACATTCAGTACTTC	CASSLRGTKNIQYF
NA	16	NA	TRBV19	TRBJ2-6	TGTGCCAGTAGTATTGGGGGGCTCTCTGGGGCCAACGTCCTGACTTTC	CASSIGGLSGANVLTF
NA	12	NA	TRBV4-2	TRBJ2-7	TGTGCCAGCAGCTTGGGTGGGGGCGAGCAGTACTTC	CASSLGGGEQYF
few	15	TRBD1	TRBV6-6	TRBJ1-1	TGTGCCAGCAGCCCCCGGGACAGGGGAAACACTGAAGCTTTCTTT	CASSPRDRGNTEAFF
NA	12	NA	TRBV5-1	TRBJ2-3	TGCGCCAGCAGCTTTGGCGGGGATACGCAGTATTTT	CASSFGGDTQYF
NA	13	NA	TRBV18	TRBJ2-3	TGTGCCAGCTCACCTCCAATGGCAGATACGCAGTATTTT	CASSPPMADTQYF
NA	14	TRBD1	TRBV6-5	TRBJ1-2	TGTGCCAGCAGTAAAGACAGGGGCCACTATGGCTACACCTTC	CASSKDRGHYGYTF
NA	13	NA	TRBV14	TRBJ1-2	TGTGCCAGCAGCCAAGATATTAGCTATGGCTACACCTTC	CASSQDISYGYTF
once	14	NA	TRBV10-3	TRBJ1-4	TGTGCCATCAGTGAATTAGGCGGGAATCAAAAACTGTTTTTT	CAISELGGNQKLFF
NA	17	NA	TRBV7-6	TRBJ1-4	TGTGCCAGCAGCTCCGATAGGGGGGGGATTCAGGATGAAAAACTGTTTTTT	CASSSDRGGIQDEKLFF
NA	15	NA	TRBV19	TRBJ1-5	TGTGCCAGTACCACCGGGGGGATAGGCAATCAGCCCCAGCATTTT	CASTTGGIGNQPQHF
NA	15	TRBD2	TRBV5-1	TRBJ2-5	TGCGCCAGCAGCCCGCAGCGGGGGGGCCAAGAGACCCAGTACTTC	CASSPQRGGQETQYF
NA	11	NA	TRBV2	TRBJ2-1	TGTGCCAGCAGTGAAGGCGATGAGCAGTTCTTC	CASSEGDEQFF
NA	14	NA	TRBV30	TRBJ2-6	TGTGCCTGGAGTGGGACTTCTGGGGCCAACGTCCTGACTTTC	CAWSGTSGANVLTF
NA	16	NA	TRBV19	TRBJ2-7	TGTGCCAGTAGTAGCCCCGAGGGCAGGGCTACCTACGAGCAGTACTTC	CASSSPEGRATYEQYF
NA	17	TRBD2	TRBV4-1	TRBJ2-1	TGCGCCAGCAGCCAAGCCAACTTGGGGGGGGGTTCCAATGAGCAGTTCTTC	CASSQANLGGGSNEQFF
NA	14	NA	TRBV29-1	TRBJ1-1	TGCAGCGTTGTTTTCAGGGTTGGGGCGACTGAAGCTTTCTTT	CSVVFRVGATEAFF
NA	15	NA	TRBV6-1	TRBJ2-7	TGTGCCAGCAGTCTCAGAGGGGGGGGGACTATCGAGCAGTACTTC	CASSLRGGGTIEQYF
NA	15	TRBD2	TRBV9	TRBJ2-5	TGTGCCAGCAGCGGATCCAGCGGGGGGCAAGAGACCCAGTACTTC	CASSGSSGGQETQYF
NA	14	NA	TRBV15	TRBJ1-1	TGTGCCACCAGCAGGGAAAATCCGAACACTGAAGCTTTCTTT	CATSRENPNTEAFF
NA	13	NA	TRBV10-3	TRBJ1-2	TGTGCCATCACGGCGGAACAGGGTAGTGGCTACACCTTC	CAITAEQGSGYTF
NA	14	TRBD2	TRBV7-2	TRBJ2-3	TGTGCCAGCAGCTTATCGCGGGGGGTAGATACGCAGTATTTT	CASSLSRGVDTQYF
NA	15	TRBD1	TRBV6-1	TRBJ1-1	TGTGCCAGCAGTGAACAGGGGGGAATGAGGACTGAAGCTTTCTTT	CASSEQGGMRTEAFF
NA	13	NA	TRBV2	TRBJ1-2	TGTGCCAGCAGGGTAAACCCCTCGGGAGGCTACACCTTC	CASRVNPSGGYTF
NA	14	NA	TRBV29-1	TRBJ2-7	TGCAGCGTTGGGGGGGGCAGGGGCACCTACGAGCAGTACTTC	CSVGGGRGTYEQYF
few	14	NA	TRBV11-2	TRBJ1-6	TGTGCCAGCAGCTTAGACCCGGGGAATTCACCCCTCCACTTT	CASSLDPGNSPLHF
NA	15	TRBD1	TRBV5-1	TRBJ2-7	TGCGCCAGCAGCTTGGCCGAGGGACAGTGGTCCGAGCAGTACTTC	CASSLAEGQWSEQYF
NA	12	NA	TRBV30	TRBJ1-3	TGTGCCTGGCAAGGCCTTGGAAACACCATATATTTT	CAWQGLGNTIYF
NA	13	NA	TRBV9	TRBJ1-1	TGTGCCAGCAGCGTAGATGAGAACACTGAAGCTTTCTTT	CASSVDENTEAFF
NA	13	NA	TRBV29-1	TRBJ1-2	TGCAGCGTTGAAGGGTCCACAGGGTATGGCTACACCTTC	CSVEGSTGYGYTF
NA	14	TRBD1	TRBV9	TRBJ1-2	TGTGCCAGCAGCGTAGACAGGGGGCGTTATGGCTACACCTTC	CASSVDRGRYGYTF
NA	12	NA	TRBV2	TRBJ2-7	TGTGCCAGCAGGGAAAGCTCCTACGAGCAGTACTTC	CASRESSYEQYF
NA	15	NA	TRBV7-2	TRBJ2-5	TGTGCCAGCAGGCCGACCGCTAGCCCCGAAGAGACCCAGTACTTC	CASRPTASPEETQYF
NA	17	NA	TRBV4-1	TRBJ1-4	TGCGCCAGCAGCCAAGATTTCGGTTTTGGGCCCCCGGAAAAACTGTTTTTT	CASSQDFGFGPPEKLFF
NA	13	NA	TRBV5-4	TRBJ1-1	TGTGCCAGCAGCGCCGGGACACTCCCTGAAGCTTTCTTT	CASSAGTLPEAFF
NA	12	NA	TRBV6-1	TRBJ1-1	TGTGCCAGTGGACAGCTGAACACTGAAGCTTTCTTT	CASGQLNTEAFF
NA	13	NA	TRBV5-6	TRBJ1-2	TGTGCCAGCAGCTTGGAGACAGCCTTTGACTACACCTTC	CASSLETAFDYTF
NA	12	TRBD1	TRBV30	TRBJ1-1	TGTGCCTGGAGTGTACTAAGGGGACAGGGAAAATTT	CAWSVLRGQGKF
NA	15	NA	TRBV19	TRBJ1-6	TGTGCCAGTAGTATTCCGGGCTCCTATAATTCACCCCTCCACTTT	CASSIPGSYNSPLHF
NA	14	NA	TRBV6-6	TRBJ2-7	TGTGCCAGCAGAGGGGGGCAAGATTTCTACGAGCAGTACTTC	CASRGGQDFYEQYF
NA	15	NA	TRBV7-2	TRBJ1-3	TGTGCCAGCAGCATCATCGGGGGGCCAGGAAACACCATATATTTT	CASSIIGGPGNTIYF
NA	16	TRBD1	TRBV5-6	TRBJ2-2	TGTGCCAGCAGCTTCGGACAGGGGAGCGACACCGGGGAGCTGTTTTTT	CASSFGQGSDTGELFF
NA	13	NA	TRBV7-6	TRBJ2-2	TGTGCCAGCAGCTTTGGGGTCACCGGGGAGCTGTTTTTT	CASSFGVTGELFF
NA	14	TRBD1	TRBV5-6	TRBJ2-5	TGTGCCAGCAGCCACGGGACAGGGAGGGAGACCCAGTACTTC	CASSHGTGRETQYF
few	13	NA	TRBV25-1	TRBJ2-7	TGTGCCAGCAGTGACAGGTGGCGGTACGAGCAGTACTTC	CASSDRWRYEQYF
once	16	NA	TRBV7-8	TRBJ1-1	TGTGCCAGCAGCTTAGCGCTTTGGCGGGCGAACACTGAAGCTTTCTTT	CASSLALWRANTEAFF